This record looks at one T cell receptor beta chain sequence and its context. Its antigen is undetermined. Through a sample-barcoded 5' primer and a J-beta primer mix, a second PCR was run for roughly 6 to 11 cycles. One entry per CDR3 protein results from TCRdb running MiXCR on the 5' RACE reads. The repertoire holds approximately 600,000 distinct CDR3 sequences, with approximately 59% as singletons. The source of the sample is a study of blood T cells in healthy people across ages. Study at large: About one barcoded beta molecule per two T cells was captured by template switching.

General study points: It was the long-lived donors that had more naive CD4+ cells and higher diversity than aged donors.

Ranging in age from roughly 6 to 90, the donors were healthy Caucasian individuals from Russia. Sequences were obtained from blood. The receptor's source is a man in his sixties in good health.

The CDR3 DNA reads TGTGCCAGCAGCACCACAGGGGGGGTATACAATGAGCAGTTCTTC. Protein product: CASSTTGGVYNEQFF. The chain joins TRBV7-2 to TRBJ2-1; D may be TRBD1 (8 bases). There are 15 residues in the CDR3. Germline assignment: CDR1 SGHTA and CDR2 FQGNSA. Trimming left V 5 bases short and J 4 bases short, with 15 bases between. Filled out from reference TRBV7-2 and TRBJ2-1, the complete variable domain reads GAGVSQSPSNKVTEKGKDVELRCDPISGHTALYWYRQSLGQGLEFLIYFQGNSAPDKSGLPSDRFSAERTGGSVSTLTIQRTQQEDSAVYLCASSTTGGVYNEQFFGPGTRLTVL.